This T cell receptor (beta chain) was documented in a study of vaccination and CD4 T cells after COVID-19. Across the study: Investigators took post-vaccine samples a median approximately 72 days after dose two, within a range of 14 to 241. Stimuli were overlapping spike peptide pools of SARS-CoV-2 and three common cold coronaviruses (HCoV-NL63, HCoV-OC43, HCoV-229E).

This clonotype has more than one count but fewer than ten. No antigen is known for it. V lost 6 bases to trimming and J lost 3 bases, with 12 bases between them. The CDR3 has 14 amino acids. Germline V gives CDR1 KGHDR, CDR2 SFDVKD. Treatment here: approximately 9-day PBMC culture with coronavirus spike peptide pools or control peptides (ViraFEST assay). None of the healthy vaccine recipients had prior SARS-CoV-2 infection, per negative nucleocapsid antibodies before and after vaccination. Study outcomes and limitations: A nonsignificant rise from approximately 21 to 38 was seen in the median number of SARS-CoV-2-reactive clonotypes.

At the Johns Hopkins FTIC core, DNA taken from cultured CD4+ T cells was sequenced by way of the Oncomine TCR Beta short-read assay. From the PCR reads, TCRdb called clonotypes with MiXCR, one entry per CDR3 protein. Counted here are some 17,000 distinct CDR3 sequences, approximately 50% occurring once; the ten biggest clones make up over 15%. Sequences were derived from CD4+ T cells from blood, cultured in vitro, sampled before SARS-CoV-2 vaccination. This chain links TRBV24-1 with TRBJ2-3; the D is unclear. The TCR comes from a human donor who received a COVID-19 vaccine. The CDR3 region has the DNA TGTGCCACCAGTACGGCGCTGGAAACAGATACGCAGTATTTT. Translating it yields CATSTALETDTQYF.